A single sample gave rise to the 12 T cell receptor beta chains below, sequenced in a study of ipilimumab plus nivolumab after autologous stem cell transplantation. Sequenced by immunoSEQ multiplex PCR; TCRdb stores in-frame clones only, minus some. Of 20,000 to 30,000 clones in the sample, roughly 84% were seen once. The sequenced sample was PBMCs, obtained in a trial of ipilimumab plus nivolumab as post-transplant consolidation. The receptors here all came from a male donor with diffuse large B-cell lymphoma.

The chain recombines TRBV11-2 with TRBJ2-7; the D is unclear. Deletions cut 3 bases from V and 0 bases from J, with 6 bases between. The CDR3 totals 13 residues. Germline lookup yields CDR1 SGHAT and CDR2 FQNNGV. DNA for the CDR3: TGTGCCAGCAGCTTTGGGGTCTCCTACGAGCAGTACTTC. Its translation is CASSFGVSYEQYF.

V is TRBV29-1 and J is TRBJ2-3; D perhaps matches TRBD1 (6 bases). CDR1 and CDR2 (germline): SQVTM, ANQGSEA. The V end lost 4 bases, the J end lost 4 bases, and 9 bases lay between the germline ends. The CDR3 sequence is 12 residues long. CDR3 nucleotides: TGCAGCGTTGTTAGGGGGTCAGATACGCAGTATTTT. Amino acid sequence: CSVVRGSDTQYF.

This clone was seen more than once but under ten times. V gene TRBV4-1 combines with J gene TRBJ1-1; D not resolved. Looked up from germline, CDR1 is MGHRA and CDR2 is YSYEKL. V was pared by 5 bases and J by 1 base, with 8 bases between. The CDR3 is 13 residues long. The CDR3 loop reads CASSDAPNTEAFF. CDR3 in DNA: TGCGCCAGCAGCGACGCACCGAACACTGAAGCTTTCTTT.

This chain uses TRBV7-9 with TRBJ1-1; D might be TRBD1 (5 bases). Germline V lookup: CDR1 SEHNR, CDR2 FQNEAQ (reference sequence). Trimming removed 0 bases at V and 2 bases at J, with 10 bases between. CDR3 size: 15 residues. CDR3 in DNA: TGTGCCAGCAGCTTAGCGCTGGGGGGAAACACTGAAGCTTTCTTT. The encoded protein is CASSLALGGNTEAFF.

The V and J genes are TRBV6-1 and TRBJ2-7; D possibly corresponds to TRBD1 (5 bases). The V and J ends lost 4 bases and 0 bases respectively, with 13 bases between them. Germline V gene data show CDR1 as MNHNS and CDR2 as SASEGT. This CDR3 comprises 15 residues. In DNA, the CDR3 is TGTGCCAGCAGTGTCGCCAGGGTACCCTCCTACGAGCAGTACTTC. Its translation: CASSVARVPSYEQYF.

This sequence joins TRBV18 and TRBJ1-4; D might be TRBD1 (6 bases). The CDR3 sequence is 15 residues long. The germline CDR1 and CDR2 sequences are KGHSH and LQKENI. V lost 5 bases and J 5 bases, leaving 15 bases between the germline ends. The CDR3 spells CASSAPGDVNEKLFF. The CDR3 DNA reads TGTGCCAGCTCAGCCCCAGGGGACGTAAATGAAAAACTGTTTTTT.

V usage is TRBV6-6 and J usage is TRBJ2-7, with 9 bases fitting TRBD1. There are 15 residues in the CDR3. Germline V gene sequence: CDR1 MNHNY, CDR2 SVGAGI (reference sequence). V lost 8 bases to trimming and J lost 2 bases; unmatched junction nucleotides: 10. The CDR3 loop reads CASASTGGFPYEQYF. The CDR3 DNA follows: TGTGCCAGCGCTTCGACAGGGGGATTTCCCTACGAGCAGTACTTC.

The rearrangement joins TRBV30 to TRBJ2-5, with 11 bases aligning to TRBD1. CDR3 size: 15 residues. Germline assignment: CDR1 GTSNPN and CDR2 SVGIG (reference sequence). V shed 1 base and J 7 bases; nucleotides not matched to a gene: 8. DNA of the CDR3: TGTGCCTGGAGTGACCGGGACAGGGGGTTCGTGACCCAGTACTTC. It yields the protein CAWSDRDRGFVTQYF.

This chain links TRBV5-1 with TRBJ2-6, with D hard to call. Germline CDR1 and CDR2: SGHRS and YFSETQ. Trimming pared 0 bases from V and 0 bases from J, leaving 13 bases between. The CDR3 covers 18 residues. The CDR3 sequence: CASSLVAGAVSGANVLTF. The CDR3 nucleotides are TGCGCCAGCAGCTTGGTGGCAGGCGCCGTCTCTGGGGCCAACGTCCTGACTTTC.

The chain combines TRBV7-1 with TRBJ1-5; unclear D gene. TRBV7-1 is assigned to the ORF class and has an uncertain function. Trimming took off 5 bases at V and 6 bases at J, with 11 bases between the two ends. The CDR3 runs to 13 residues. The CDR3 loop is CASSPPDVQPQHF. The CDR3 DNA follows: TGTGCCAGCAGCCCCCCTGATGTTCAGCCCCAGCATTTT.

The chain combines TRBV5-4 with TRBJ2-3; 8 bases line up with TRBD2. J gave up 7 bases and V 0 bases, and 7 bases lay outside the gene matches. The CDR3 covers 15 residues. Germline V lookup: CDR1 SGHNT, CDR2 YYREEE (reference sequence). The CDR3 is CASSLESGGWNTQYF. For the CDR3, the DNA is TGTGCCAGCAGCTTGGAGAGCGGGGGTTGGAATACGCAGTATTTT.

The V gene is TRBV19, the J gene TRBJ2-5; D is uncertain. The CDR3 consists of 14 residues. V was shortened by 5 bases and J by 1 base, with 11 bases between the two germline ends. Germline-derived CDR1 and CDR2 are LNHDA and SQIVND (reference sequence). The CDR3 sequence: CASSVRLVQETQYF. As DNA, the CDR3 is TGTGCCAGTAGTGTCCGACTGGTCCAAGAGACCCAGTACTTC.